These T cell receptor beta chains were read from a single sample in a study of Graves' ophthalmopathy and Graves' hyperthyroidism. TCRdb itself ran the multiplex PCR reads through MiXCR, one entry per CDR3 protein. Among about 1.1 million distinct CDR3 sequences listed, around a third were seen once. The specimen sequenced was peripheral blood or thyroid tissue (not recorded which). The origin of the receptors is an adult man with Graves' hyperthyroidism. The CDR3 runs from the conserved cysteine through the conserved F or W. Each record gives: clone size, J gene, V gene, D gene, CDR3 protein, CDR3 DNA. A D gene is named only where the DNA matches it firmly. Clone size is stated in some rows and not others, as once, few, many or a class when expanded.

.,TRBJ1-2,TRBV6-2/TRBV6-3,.,CASSYSKDALWDYGYTF,TGTGCCAGCAGTTACTCGAAGGATGCGTTATGGGACTATGGCTACACCTTC
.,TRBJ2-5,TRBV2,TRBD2,CASSGSTGTLAGGPETQYF,TGTGCCAGCAGTGGGAGCACCGGGACCCTAGCGGGGGGGCCAGAGACCCAGTACTTC
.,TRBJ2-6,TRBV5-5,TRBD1,CASSLFFDRVSGANVLTF,TGTGCCAGCAGCTTATTCTTTGACAGGGTGTCTGGGGCCAACGTCCTGACTTTC
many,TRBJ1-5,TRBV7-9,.,CASSLEAAGGNQPQHF,TGTGCCAGCAGCTTAGAAGCGGCAGGGGGCAATCAGCCCCAGCATTTT
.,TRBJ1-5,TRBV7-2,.,CASSTGPPYEHF,TGTGCCAGCAGCACGGGACCGCCCTACGAGCATTTT
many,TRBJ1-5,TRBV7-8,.,CASSTTAGVGYQPQHF,TGTGCCAGCAGCACGACCGCAGGGGTGGGGTATCAGCCCCAGCATTTT
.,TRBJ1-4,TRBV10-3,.,CAISVSDRRWSAYEQGKGEKLFF,TGTGCCATCAGTGTCTCCGATCGGAGGTGGAGCGCCTACGAGCAGGGTAAAGGGGAAAAACTGTTTTTT
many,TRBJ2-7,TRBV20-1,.,CSARYRVYEQYF,TGCAGTGCTAGGTACAGGGTGTACGAGCAGTACTTC
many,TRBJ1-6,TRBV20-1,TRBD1,CSARRDSSSYNSPLHF,TGCAGTGCTAGACGGGACAGTAGCTCCTATAATTCACCCCTCCACTTT
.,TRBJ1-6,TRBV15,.,CATSRAKSGSPLHF,TGTGCCACCAGCAGAGCAAAGTCGGGTTCACCCCTCCACTTT
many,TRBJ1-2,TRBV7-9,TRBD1,CASSSGGYYGYTF,TGTGCCAGCAGCTCAGGGGGGTACTATGGCTACACCTTC
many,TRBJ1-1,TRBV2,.,CASRLAEAFF,TGTGCCAGCCGGCTCGCTGAAGCTTTCTTT
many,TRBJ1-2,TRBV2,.,CASRGDRSGYTF,TGTGCCAGCAGGGGTGACAGGAGTGGCTACACCTTC
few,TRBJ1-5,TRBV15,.,CATSRSSTVNQPQHF,TGTGCCACCAGCAGATCCTCGACAGTTAATCAGCCCCAGCATTTT
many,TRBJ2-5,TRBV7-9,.,CASSARPGETQYF,TGTGCCAGCAGCGCCCGTCCTGGAGAGACCCAGTACTTC
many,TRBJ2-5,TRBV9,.,CASSASVRGNQETQYF,TGTGCCAGCAGCGCCAGTGTTCGGGGGAACCAAGAGACCCAGTACTTC
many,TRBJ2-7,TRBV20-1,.,CSVTANRSYEQYF,TGCAGTGTGACCGCGAACAGGTCCTACGAGCAGTACTTC
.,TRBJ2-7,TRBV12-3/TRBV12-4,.,CASTRRLATTYEQYF,TGTGCCAGCACCCGAAGGTTAGCGACTACCTACGAGCAGTACTTC
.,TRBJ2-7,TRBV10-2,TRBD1,CASSQVAGTGTYEQYF,TGCGCCAGCAGCCAAGTCGCCGGGACAGGAACCTACGAGCAGTACTTC
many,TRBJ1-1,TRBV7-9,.,CASSSLRTEAFF,TGTGCCAGCAGCTCCCTCCGCACTGAAGCTTTCTTT
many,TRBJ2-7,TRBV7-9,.,CASSLDINEQYF,TGTGCCAGCAGCCTAGACATCAATGAGCAGTACTTC
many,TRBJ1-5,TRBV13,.,CASSTLNQPQHF,TGTGCCAGCAGCACGCTCAATCAGCCCCAGCATTTT
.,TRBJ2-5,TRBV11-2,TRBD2,CASSLVTSTRETQYF,TGTGCCAGCAGCTTAGTGACTAGCACCAGGGAGACCCAGTACTTC
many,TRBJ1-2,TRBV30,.,CAWSRDYGYTF,TGTGCCTGGAGCCGGGACTATGGCTACACCTTC
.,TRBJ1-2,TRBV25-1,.,CASSEVLGGAYGYTF,TGTGCCAGCAGTGAGGTGTTAGGAGGGGCCTATGGCTACACCTTC
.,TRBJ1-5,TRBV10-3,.,CASREGQIYSNQPQHF,TGTGCCAGCAGAGAAGGACAAATCTATAGCAATCAGCCCCAGCATTTT
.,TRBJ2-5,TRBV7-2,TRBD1,CASSNRGRYF,TGTGCCAGCAGCAACAGGGGTCGGTACTTC
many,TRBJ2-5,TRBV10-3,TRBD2,CAISDPIFTSGRHQETQYF,TGTGCCATCAGTGACCCAATCTTTACTAGCGGGAGGCACCAAGAGACCCAGTACTTC
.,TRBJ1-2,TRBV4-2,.,CASSQDFSPNYGYTF,TGTGCCAGCAGCCAAGATTTTAGCCCTAACTATGGCTACACCTTC
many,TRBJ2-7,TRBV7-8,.,CASSSRPNSYEQYF,TGTGCCAGCAGCTCAAGGCCCAACTCCTACGAGCAGTACTTC
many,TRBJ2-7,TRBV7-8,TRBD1,CASSQYRGVWTYEQYF,TGTGCCAGCAGCCAATACAGGGGGGTGTGGACCTACGAGCAGTACTTC
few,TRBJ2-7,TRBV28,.,CASGVIYEQYF,TGTGCCAGCGGGGTGATCTACGAGCAGTACTTC
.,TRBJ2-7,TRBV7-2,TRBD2,CASSHGLAGGREQYF,TGTGCCAGCAGCCACGGACTAGCGGGAGGTCGAGAGCAGTACTTC
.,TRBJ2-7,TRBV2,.,CASIAAISYEQYF,TGTGCCAGCATTGCAGCCATCTCCTACGAGCAGTACTTC
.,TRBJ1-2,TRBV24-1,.,CATSDLEGSYFGYTF,TGTGCCACCAGTGATTTAGAGGGGAGCTATTTTGGCTACACCTTC
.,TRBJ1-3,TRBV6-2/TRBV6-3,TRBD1,CASSVDRGISGNTIYF,TGTGCCAGCAGTGTCGACAGGGGCATCTCTGGAAACACCATATATTTT
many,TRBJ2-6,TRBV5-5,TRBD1,CASSSHRDRPSNVLTF,TGTGCCAGCAGCTCTCACCGGGACAGACCTTCCAACGTCCTGACTTTC
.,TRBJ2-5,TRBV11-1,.,CASSLARANF,TGTGCCAGCAGCTTAGCGCGGGCTAACTTC
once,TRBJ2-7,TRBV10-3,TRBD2,CASSQDRTSGYEQYF,TGTGCCAGCAGCCAAGATCGAACTAGCGGCTACGAGCAGTACTTC
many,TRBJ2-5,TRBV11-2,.,CASSLEAIPEETQYF,TGTGCCAGCAGCTTAGAAGCGATCCCAGAAGAGACCCAGTACTTC